Presented here are 20 T cell receptor beta chains from one specimen sequenced in a study of shared clonotypes between healthy human individuals. Sequenced by immunoSEQ multiplex PCR; TCRdb stores in-frame clones only, minus some. Among a few million clones listed, almost 96% were seen once. Sequenced sample: naive CD4+ T cells sorted from blood. Described subset: CD45RA+ positively selected. These receptors came from a man between 18 and 35 years old in good health.

V is TRBV4-3 and J is TRBJ2-7, with 8 positions matching TRBD2. CDR3 length: 16 amino acids. J was trimmed by 0 bases and V by 0 bases; bases with no gene match: 4. Germline-derived CDR1 and CDR2 are LGHNA and YSLEER. Here the CDR3 DNA reads TGCGCCAGCAGCCAAGAAGGCGGGGGGCCCTCCTACGAGCAGTACTTC. Amino acids: CASSQEGGGPSYEQYF.

The rearrangement uses TRBV2 and TRBJ1-5; D remains ambiguous. The CDR3 is made up of 13 amino acids. From germline, CDR1 is SNHLY and CDR2 FYNNEI. Trimming left V 2 bases short and J 9 bases short, with 11 bases between. CDR3 DNA sequence: TGTGCCAGCAGTGAATCGGCAGCAGGGCCCCAGCATTTT. Residues: CASSESAAGPQHF. Full variable domain (remainder filled in from reference TRBV2 and TRBJ1-5): EPEVTQTPSHQVTQMGQEVILRCVPISNHLYFYWYRQILGQKVEFLVSFYNNEISEKSEIFDDQFSVERPDGSNFTLKIRSTKLEDSAMYFCASSESAAGPQHFGDGTRLSIL.

The chain uses TRBV9 and TRBJ2-1; possibly TRBD1 or TRBD2 for D (6 bases each). Germline CDR1 SGDLS, CDR2 YYNGEE. Trimming cost V 2 bases and J 7 bases, with 22 bases left between them. CDR3 length: 17 residues. The CDR3 protein is CASSVKRGEASVNEQFF. The CDR3 DNA is TGTGCCAGCAGCGTCAAAAGGGGGGAGGCTAGCGTTAATGAGCAGTTCTTC. Looking up the rest from reference TRBV9 and TRBJ2-1 gives the full variable domain: DSGVTQTPKHLITATGQRVTLRCSPRSGDLSVYWYQQSLDQGLQFLIQYYNGEERAKGNILERFSAQQFPDLHSELNLSSLELGDSALYFCASSVKRGEASVNEQFFGPGTRLTVL.

The chain couples TRBV7-2 to TRBJ2-7; 10 positions agree with TRBD2. After removal of 5 bases from V and 7 bases from J, the junction contained 20 bases not matched to a gene. Germline-derived CDR1 and CDR2 are SGHTA and FQGNSA. The CDR3 contains 18 residues. Here the CDR3 DNA reads TGTGCCAGCAGCCTCGTAGATATACACACTAGCGGGGCGCGTGAGCAGTACTTC. This translates into CASSLVDIHTSGAREQYF.

The chain employs TRBV18 and TRBJ1-3; no definite D call. Trimming pared 2 bases from V and 0 bases from J, leaving 8 bases between. The germline CDR1 and CDR2 sequences are KGHSH and LQKENI. This CDR3 has 15 residues. CDR3 coding DNA: TGTGCCAGCTCACCAAGTGCGATCTCTGGAAACACCATATATTTT. Translating gives CASSPSAISGNTIYF. The whole variable domain, remainder taken from reference TRBV18 and TRBJ1-3, is NAGVMQNPRHLVRRRGQEARLRCSPMKGHSHVYWYRQLPEEGLKFMVYLQKENIIDESGMPKERFSAEFPKEGPSILRIQQVVRGDSAAYFCASSPSAISGNTIYFGEGSWLTVV.

The rearrangement uses TRBV29-1 and TRBJ2-3; 16 bases align to TRBD2. Germline V lookup: CDR1 SQVTM, CDR2 ANQGSEA. The V and J ends lost 0 bases and 3 bases, in that order; junction bases with no gene match: 12. The CDR3 has 20 amino acids. The CDR3 spells CSVEDQGTSGGAPVTDTQYF. CDR3 nucleotides: TGCAGCGTTGAAGATCAAGGGACTAGCGGGGGGGCACCGGTAACAGATACGCAGTATTTT.

In its sample, this clone was seen once. The rearrangement links TRBV4-1 to TRBJ2-7, with D possibly matching TRBD2 (7 bases). The germline V gene has CDR1 MGHRA and CDR2 YSYEKL. The CDR3 spans 16 residues. V lost 1 base to trimming and J lost 1 base, with 14 bases between them. The CDR3 is CASSQAGGARSYEQYF. DNA for the CDR3: TGCGCCAGCAGCCAAGCGGGGGGCGCCCGGTCCTACGAGCAGTACTTC.

The sample holds one count of this clone. V gene TRBV5-1 combines with J gene TRBJ2-6, with no clear D. Trimming shortened V by 1 base and J by 4 bases, and 9 bases separated the two germline ends. The CDR3 has 15 residues. Germline CDR1 is SGHRS and CDR2 is YFSETQ. CDR3 amino acids: CASSLRESGANVLTF. In DNA, the CDR3 is TGCGCCAGCAGCTTGAGGGAATCCGGGGCCAACGTCCTGACTTTC. The variable domain in full, completed from reference TRBV5-1 and TRBJ2-6, reads KAGVTQTPRYLIKTRGQQVTLSCSPISGHRSVSWYQQTPGQGLQFLFEYFSETQRNKGNFPGRFSGRQFSNSRSEMNVSTLELGDSALYLCASSLRESGANVLTFGAGSRLTVL.

V is TRBV28 and J is TRBJ1-2; D unclear. The germline V gene encodes CDR1 MDHEN and CDR2 SYDVKM. The V end was cut by 3 bases, the J end by 2 bases, with 13 bases between. The CDR3 is 15 residues long. Here the CDR3 reads CASSFPGVSNYGYTF. The DNA for the CDR3 is TGTGCCAGCAGTTTTCCCGGGGTCTCAAACTATGGCTACACCTTC.

On this clone itself: This sample also contains other DNA sequences that code for the same CDR3. The CDR3: CASSLSGDRTDTQYF. CDR3 nucleotides: TGCGCCAGCAGCTTGTCGGGGGACCGCACAGATACGCAGTATTTT. The chain couples TRBV5-1 to TRBJ2-3; possibly TRBD2 for D (6 bases). Germline V CDR1 and CDR2: SGHRS, YFSETQ. Trimming pared 1 base from V and 1 base from J, leaving 10 bases between. This CDR3 spans 15 amino acids.

This chain joins TRBV7-2 and TRBJ2-3, with 9 bases that match TRBD2. CDR3 length equals 15 residues. Germline V gene lookup returns CDR1 SGHTA and CDR2 FQGNSA. J was trimmed by 2 bases and V by 5 bases; bases with no gene match: 5. CDR3 in amino acids: CASSITSGLTDTQYF. For the CDR3, the DNA is TGTGCCAGCAGCATCACTAGCGGGCTCACAGATACGCAGTATTTT.

The rearrangement uses TRBV6-1 and TRBJ2-5; the D is unclear. Deletions cut 2 bases from V and 4 bases from J, with 8 bases between. The V gene's germline CDR1 is MNHNS and CDR2 SASEGT. The length of the CDR3 is 13 residues. The CDR3 nucleotides are TGTGCCAGCAGTGAAAACGTAGGAGAGACCCAGTACTTC. Amino acids: CASSENVGETQYF.

The V call is TRBV28, the J call TRBJ1-5; D remains unclear. This CDR3 region has 11 residues. Trimming stripped 2 bases from V and 6 bases from J, with 2 bases between. Germline CDR1 and CDR2: MDHEN and SYDVKM. The CDR3 loop reads CASSLVQPQHF. In DNA, the CDR3 is TGTGCCAGCAGTTTAGTTCAGCCCCAGCATTTT.

The V gene is TRBV27, the J gene TRBJ1-5, with D tentatively TRBD1 (5 bases). CDR1 is MNHEY, CDR2 SMNVEV, per germline (reference sequence). V gave up 3 bases and J gave up 4 bases, with 10 bases separating them. The CDR3 spans 14 residues. The CDR3 nucleotides are TGTGCCAGCAGTTTTCTGGGGCCGAATCAGCCCCAGCATTTT. The encoded protein is CASSFLGPNQPQHF.

The chain has TRBV7-2 and TRBJ2-1; 12 nucleotides line up with TRBD2. Germline V gene lookup returns CDR1 SGHTA and CDR2 FQGNSA. The CDR3 covers 17 residues. V lost 1 base and J lost 8; bases outside the gene matches: 9. CDR3 bases: TGTGCCAGCAGCTTAGGAGGACTAGCGGGGACCCCTTATGAGCAGTTCTTC. It yields the protein CASSLGGLAGTPYEQFF.

V is TRBV4-1 and J is TRBJ2-7, with 7 nucleotides matching TRBD1. Per germline, CDR1 MGHRA and CDR2 YSYEKL. This CDR3 region has 13 residues. V lost 4 bases and J lost 3; bases outside the gene matches: 3. In nucleotides, the CDR3 is TGCGCCAGCAGCCCAGGGGGATACTACGAGCAGTACTTC. Its translation is CASSPGGYYEQYF.

CDR3 amino acids: CASSPPGGVGNTIYF. As DNA, the CDR3 is TGTGCCAGCTCACCACCGGGAGGGGTCGGAAACACCATATATTTT. The chain links TRBV18 to TRBJ1-3; tentatively, D is TRBD1 (5 bases). The germline V and J ends were trimmed by 0 bases and 4 bases, with 10 bases remaining between them. CDR3 size: 15 residues. Germline lookup yields CDR1 KGHSH and CDR2 LQKENI.

This clone showed up just once. CDR3 bases: TGTGCCAGCAGCTTAGTTCCGGGCACAGGGTATGGTAGCACTGAAGCTTTCTTT. Amino acids: CASSLVPGTGYGSTEAFF. The J gene is TRBJ1-1, the V gene TRBV7-9; maybe TRBD1 (6 bases). The germline V gene encodes CDR1 SEHNR and CDR2 FQNEAQ (reference sequence). The CDR3 sequence is 18 residues long. Trimming removed 1 base at V and 4 bases at J, with 22 bases between.

V and J are TRBV7-9 and TRBJ1-1; 7 bases fit TRBD1. The CDR3 spans 15 residues. Germline loops: CDR1 SEHNR, CDR2 FQNEAQ (reference sequence). V shed 6 bases and J 6 bases; nucleotides not matched to a gene: 13. CDR3 DNA: TGTGCCAGCAGGCCAAAATTTGACAGGGCCGCTGAAGCTTTCTTT. Translating it yields CASRPKFDRAAEAFF.

The CDR3 here is CASSPWGSVNYGYTF. For the CDR3, the DNA is TGTGCCAGCAGCCCCTGGGGCAGCGTTAACTATGGCTACACCTTC. This sequence joins TRBV7-2 and TRBJ1-2; possible D gene TRBD1, 5 bases. Germline loops: CDR1 SGHTA, CDR2 FQGNSA. This CDR3 region has 15 residues. Trimming cost V 5 bases and J 1 base, with 14 bases left between them.